These 28 T cell receptor beta chains originate from one sample sequenced in a study of beta chain features in type 1 diabetes. Expressed TCRB transcripts were sequenced because the isolated RNA had all been reverse transcribed beforehand. Libraries were prepared by immunoSEQ multiplex PCR; TCRdb keeps only in-frame clonotypes and omits some of them. The data hold tens of thousands of clones, with about 51% observed a single time. Sequences were obtained from Tregs from blood. These TCRs come from a woman aged 18-29 years in good health.

V usage is TRBV29-1 and J usage is TRBJ1-2; 10 bases line up with TRBD1. CDR3 size: 13 residues. V lost 3 bases and J lost 8; bases outside the gene matches: 6. Germline V CDR1 and CDR2: SQVTM, ANQGSEA. The CDR3 sequence: CSVDGTGVGGYTF. The CDR3 DNA sequence: TGCAGCGTTGACGGGACAGGGGTGGGAGGCTACACCTTC.

This clone was seen a handful of times. This rearrangement joins TRBV2 to TRBJ2-6, with a tentative D call TRBD1 (7 bases). The CDR3 is made up of 16 amino acids. The germline gives CDR1 SNHLY, CDR2 FYNNEI. With 8 bases removed from V and 2 bases from J, the gap between germline ends came to 16 bases. The CDR3 bases are TGTGCCAGCCGCGGAGGGGGCCACGCTGGGGCCAACGTCCTGACTTTC. Its translation: CASRGGGHAGANVLTF.

The J gene is TRBJ2-7, the V gene TRBV2; D is possibly TRBD2 (6 bases). There are 13 residues in the CDR3. Per the germline V gene, CDR1 is SNHLY and CDR2 is FYNNEI. Trimming removed 8 bases from V and 6 bases from J, with 17 bases in between. The CDR3 spells CASQKAGSGEQYF. The CDR3 DNA sequence: TGTGCCAGCCAAAAGGCGGGGTCGGGCGAGCAGTACTTC.

V is TRBV28 and J is TRBJ2-7, with D maybe TRBD1 (5 bases). Germline loops: CDR1 MDHEN, CDR2 SYDVKM. The CDR3 length is 14 residues. V was cut by 7 bases and J by 5 bases, with 18 bases left in between. The CDR3, as DNA: TGTGCCAGCACACACCAAGGGGCAGCCCACGAGCAGTACTTC. Protein sequence: CASTHQGAAHEQYF. Combining the CDR3 with reference TRBV28 and TRBJ2-7 gives the whole variable domain DVKVTQSSRYLVKRTGEKVFLECVQDMDHENMFWYRQDPGLGLRLIYFSYDVKMKEKGDIPEGYSVSREKKERFSLILESASTNQTSMYLCASTHQGAAHEQYFGPGTRLTVT.

This chain uses TRBV6-6 with TRBJ2-1; 10 bases fit TRBD2. V lost 5 bases and J lost 5; bases outside the gene matches: 9. In germline, CDR1 is MNHNY, CDR2 SVGAGI (reference sequence). The CDR3 has 16 residues. The CDR3 reads CASSPPGLASDNEQFF. Written as DNA, the CDR3 is TGTGCCAGCAGTCCCCCGGGACTAGCGTCAGACAATGAGCAGTTCTTC.

V and J are TRBV28 and TRBJ2-7, with TRBD1 as a possible D gene (6 bases). CDR3 size: 12 residues. CDR1 is MDHEN, CDR2 SYDVKM, per germline. Trimming pared 5 bases from V and 2 bases from J, leaving 7 bases between. CDR3 nucleotides: TGTGCCAGCAGTGGGGACACCTACGAGCAGTACTTC. It specifies CASSGDTYEQYF.

This clone came up once. The gene calls are TRBV6-6 and TRBJ2-2; 8 bases fit TRBD1. Germline V CDR1 and CDR2: MNHNY, SVGAGI (reference sequence). V was pared by 6 bases and J by 2 bases, with 8 bases of the junction left unmatched. The CDR3 loop spans 16 amino acids. The CDR3 region is CASSDRDRKNTGELFF. In DNA, the CDR3 is TGTGCCAGCAGCGACCGGGACAGGAAAAACACCGGGGAGCTGTTTTTT.

This clone was observed a handful of times. V is TRBV29-1 and J is TRBJ2-7, with TRBD1 identical over 10 bases. This CDR3 comprises 15 residues. Germline V gives CDR1 SQVTM, CDR2 ANQGSEA. The junction had 15 bases not matched to a gene; V was cut back by 4 bases and J by 9 bases. CDR3 DNA sequence: TGCAGCGTTGGATCCGGGACAGGGGTCATACGAGGGCAGTACTTC. It codes for CSVGSGTGVIRGQYF.

This clone was found a few times. This chain connects TRBV7-2 to TRBJ2-7, with TRBD1 as a possible D gene (6 bases). CDR3 length: 14 amino acids. The V end was cut by 2 bases, the J end by 3 bases, with 11 bases between. Germline V gene sequence: CDR1 SGHTA, CDR2 FQGNSA. CDR3 in DNA: TGTGCCAGCAGCTTAACCAGGGGTAACTACGAGCAGTACTTC. This codes for CASSLTRGNYEQYF.

This clone was counted between two and nine times. This chain connects TRBV28 to TRBJ1-5, with D possibly being TRBD1 (5 bases). This CDR3 region has 15 residues. CDR1 and CDR2 from the germline V gene are MDHEN and SYDVKM. Deletions cut 5 bases from V and 0 bases from J, with 11 bases between. The CDR3 coding sequence is TGTGCCAGCAGTGGGGGGGATTATAGCAATCAGCCCCAGCATTTT. Translated: CASSGGDYSNQPQHF.

The chain carries TRBV6-1 and TRBJ2-7; 12 bases map to TRBD2. The CDR3 loop spans 15 amino acids. Germline V CDR1 and CDR2: MNHNS, SASEGT. With 8 bases clipped from V and 2 bases from J, the junction kept 7 bases outside the gene matches. CDR3: CASVLAGGDAYEQYF. The DNA for the CDR3 is TGTGCCAGCGTTCTAGCGGGAGGGGATGCCTACGAGCAGTACTTC.

This clone has only a few counts. The V and J genes are TRBV18 and TRBJ1-5; D may be TRBD1 (5 bases). Germline assignment: CDR1 KGHSH and CDR2 LQKENI. The CDR3 length is 14 residues. The V gene lost 2 bases and the J gene lost 2 bases, with 7 bases spanning the gap. The CDR3 reads CASSPGGGNQPQHF. CDR3 DNA sequence: TGTGCCAGCTCACCAGGGGGGGGCAATCAGCCCCAGCATTTT.

In its sample, this clone was seen a few times. V and J are TRBV7-2 and TRBJ2-5; 11 bases are a match to TRBD2. J was trimmed by 2 bases and V by 4 bases; bases with no gene match: 12. The CDR3 length is 18 residues. The germline CDR1 and CDR2 sequences are SGHTA and FQGNSA. The CDR3 reads CASSSILGLAERQETQYF. The CDR3 nucleotides are TGTGCCAGCAGCTCAATTTTGGGACTAGCGGAGCGGCAAGAGACCCAGTACTTC.

J is TRBJ1-5 and V is TRBV10-2; 8 nucleotides match TRBD1. Germline CDR1 WSHSY, CDR2 SAAADI. Trimming cost V 6 bases and J 9 bases; bases outside gene matches: 19. The CDR3 length is 17 residues. In nucleotides, the CDR3 is TGCGCCAGCAGCCAAACTTCCGGGACAGGTAGGATTCGGCCCCAGCATTTT. It specifies CASSQTSGTGRIRPQHF.

As DNA, the CDR3 is TGTGCCAGCAGTGAAAGGGCGGGTACTAGCGGGAGAAAAGAGACCCAGTACTTC. It is translated as CASSERAGTSGRKETQYF. This chain joins TRBV6-1 and TRBJ2-5, with 11 bases fitting TRBD2. CDR3 size: 18 residues. CDR1 is MNHNS and CDR2 is SASEGT in the germline V gene. J lost 3 bases, V lost 2 bases, and 11 bases had no gene match.

This clone was counted between two and nine times. The chain employs TRBV7-9 and TRBJ1-5; TRBD1 aligns across 9 bases. Germline trimming cut 5 bases from V and 6 bases from J; bases unmatched to any gene: 5. This CDR3 contains 14 residues. Per germline, CDR1 SEHNR and CDR2 FQNEAQ (reference sequence). The CDR3 region has the DNA TGTGCCAGCAGCCGCGGACAGGGGAGTCAGCCCCAGCATTTT. Translating it yields CASSRGQGSQPQHF. The complete variable domain, with remaining parts taken from reference TRBV7-9 and TRBJ1-5, reads DTGVSQNPRHKITKRGQNVTFRCDPISEHNRLYWYRQTLGQGPEFLTYFQNEAQLEKSRLLSDRFSAERPKGSFSTLEIQRTEQGDSAMYLCASSRGQGSQPQHFGDGTRLSIL.

V usage is TRBV7-2 and J usage is TRBJ1-4, with 7 bases matching TRBD1. J lost 5 bases, V lost 3 bases, and 6 bases had no gene match. CDR1 and CDR2 (germline): SGHTA, FQGNSA. This CDR3 comprises 15 residues. The DNA of the CDR3 is TGTGCCAGCAGCTTGCGACAGGGACCAAATGAAAAACTGTTTTTT. It is translated as CASSLRQGPNEKLFF.

This sequence joins TRBV28 and TRBJ2-2; D is uncertain. The CDR3 is 12 residues long. Germline-derived CDR1 and CDR2 are MDHEN and SYDVKM. With 3 bases removed from V and 5 bases from J, the gap between germline ends came to 4 bases. The CDR3 bases are TGTGCCAGCAGTTTGCGGACCGGGGAGCTGTTTTTT. This translates into CASSLRTGELFF.

CDR3 nucleotides: TGTGCCAGCGGAGAGGTGGGGCGCGAGCAGTACTTC. It yields the protein CASGEVGREQYF. The chain links TRBV5-4 to TRBJ2-7, with D possibly TRBD1 on 5 matching bases. Germline V gene lookup returns CDR1 SGHNT and CDR2 YYREEE (reference sequence). The V gene lost 7 bases and the J gene lost 6 bases, with 14 bases spanning the gap. The CDR3 sequence is 12 residues long.

This clone turned up a few times. J is TRBJ1-1 and V is TRBV28, with TRBD1 matching over 8 bases. Trimming removed 7 bases from V and 4 bases from J; junction bases left unmatched: 14. Germline assignment: CDR1 MDHEN and CDR2 SYDVKM. The CDR3 covers 16 residues. CDR3 nucleotides: TGTGCCAGCACCGACCCCAGGGGGCTCCTAGCCACTGAAGCTTTCTTT. Protein product: CASTDPRGLLATEAFF.

The rearrangement joins TRBV9 to TRBJ2-7, with 8 bases lining up with TRBD2. The V and J ends lost 0 bases and 8 bases, in that order; junction bases with no gene match: 4. Germline CDR1 is SGDLS and CDR2 is YYNGEE. This CDR3 spans 13 amino acids. CDR3 in DNA: TGTGCCAGCAGCGTAGCGGGAGGGTACAAGCAGTACTTC. The encoded protein is CASSVAGGYKQYF. Looking up the rest from reference TRBV9 and TRBJ2-7 gives the full variable domain: DSGVTQTPKHLITATGQRVTLRCSPRSGDLSVYWYQQSLDQGLQFLIQYYNGEERAKGNILERFSAQQFPDLHSELNLSSLELGDSALYFCASSVAGGYKQYFGPGTRLTVT.

The chain combines TRBV29-1 with TRBJ2-7; 7 bases are shared with TRBD1. The CDR3 extends over 15 amino acids. Germline values: CDR1 SQVTM, CDR2 ANQGSEA. Germline trimming cut 4 bases from V and 0 bases from J; bases unmatched to any gene: 9. The CDR3 protein is CSVVLSDRSSYEQYF. CDR3 nucleotides: TGCAGCGTTGTTTTATCGGACAGGAGCTCCTACGAGCAGTACTTC.

This clone was observed a few times. The chain couples TRBV7-2 to TRBJ1-2; D not certain. Germline V gene data show CDR1 as SGHTA and CDR2 as FQGNSA. Trimming took off 5 bases at V and 0 bases at J, with 7 bases between the two ends. The CDR3 is 13 residues long. The CDR3 loop is CASSPGTNYGYTF. The CDR3 coding sequence is TGTGCCAGCAGCCCGGGTACTAACTATGGCTACACCTTC.

The chain is built from TRBV5-6 and TRBJ1-5; a weak D match, TRBD1 (6 bases). Trimming cost V 0 bases and J 4 bases, with 14 bases left between them. CDR3 length: 16 residues. CDR1 is SGHDT and CDR2 is YYEEEE in the germline V gene. CDR3 nucleotide sequence: TGTGCCAGCAGCTTGGGGGGGCGGGCTTTGAATCAGCCCCAGCATTTT. Protein sequence: CASSLGGRALNQPQHF.

This clone was counted only a few times. Other DNA sequences in the same sample also yield this CDR3. The chain uses TRBV18 and TRBJ1-2, with D possibly TRBD1 on 5 matching bases. Trimming shortened V by 3 bases and J by 2 bases, and 7 bases separated the two germline ends. The CDR3 is 13 amino acids. CDR1 and CDR2 from the germline V gene are KGHSH and LQKENI. Here the CDR3 reads CASSPDSNYGYTF. Written as DNA, the CDR3 is TGTGCCAGCTCACCCGACAGCAACTATGGCTACACCTTC.

This chain links TRBV27 with TRBJ2-6; TRBD2 aligns across 12 bases. Germline V gene lookup returns CDR1 MNHEY and CDR2 SMNVEV (reference sequence). V gave up 5 bases and J gave up 4 bases; unmatched junction bases: 18. The CDR3 totals 21 residues. The CDR3 region is CASSQPPTSGRWSPGANVLTF. The CDR3 DNA is TGTGCCAGCAGTCAACCTCCGACTAGCGGGAGATGGAGTCCGGGGGCCAACGTCCTGACTTTC.

This clone occurred a few times. V is TRBV2 and J is TRBJ1-1, with D uncertain. Trimming took off 5 bases at V and 5 bases at J, with 9 bases between the two ends. This CDR3 spans 12 amino acids. Germline V gene data show CDR1 as SNHLY and CDR2 as FYNNEI. The DNA of the CDR3 is TGTGCCAGCAGTCCACTGTTTACTGAAGCTTTCTTT. Its protein is CASSPLFTEAFF.

The chain recombines TRBV6-1 with TRBJ1-5; D is undetermined. Germline assignment: CDR1 MNHNS and CDR2 SASEGT. The CDR3 runs 15 residues. The V end lost 2 bases, the J end lost 3 bases, and 11 bases lay between the germline ends. The CDR3 here is CASSESGGINQPQHF. As DNA, the CDR3 is TGTGCCAGCAGTGAATCGGGAGGGATCAATCAGCCCCAGCATTTT.